Reported below is one T cell receptor beta chain. Its antigen is not yet known. No clone much larger than this one lies a single base away; base qualities are absent. The data derive from a study of post-analysis software for immune sequencing data (dated by TCRdb to between 2014 and 2017). Looking at the study overall: Relapsing-remitting, secondary progressive and progressive-relapsing multiple sclerosis were recorded as disease courses, and subtype annotation was lacking for some patients. A subset of samples was prepared in parallel using single-end sample barcoding, then pooled and co-amplified after Illumina adapter ligation. The patient repertoires were compared against some twelve previously published healthy control repertoires obtained from donors aged 6 to 25 years. Broader findings and caveats from the paper: Compared with controls, multiple sclerosis patients had significantly lower normalized Chao1 diversity, a finding suggesting substantial peripheral T-cell clonal expansion. The multiple sclerosis patient group was slightly younger than the control group. Direct clustering with F measure showed strong co-clustering of samples prepared in the same batch, prompting a batch-effect correction. About five TRBV segments, including TRBV5-6, TRBV5-1 and TRBV20-1, were significantly more frequent in patients than controls.

Library creation used PCR. Sequencing used an Illumina HiSeq 2500. To reduce PCR and sequencing biases, unique molecular identifiers were incorporated into the TCR beta cDNA libraries. Per 1 to 10 million input T cells, 500,000 or so cDNA molecules were obtained, such that each molecule approximated one T cell. Patient libraries were prepared and sequenced with the same protocol used for the earlier healthy control dataset. Within a given batch, samples were prepared together, multiplexed and sequenced on the same HiSeq lane. As for the original processing: Raw barcoded reads were processed with MIGEC, and single-read molecular identifier groups were discarded before consensus assembly and CDR3 extraction. Clonotype tables were post-analysed with VDJtools, normalizing diversity by down-sampling all datasets to the smallest sample size. In repertoire overlap clustering, CDR3 amino acid sequences, but not nucleotide sequences, were matched to correct batch-related cross-sample contamination. Clones were called with MiXCR by TCRdb after fastp trimmed the public reads at Q25, and only in-frame beta chains were retained. Rows merge per CDR3 protein into single entries with the most common DNA and genes. The V and J calls were not made by the authors but by TCRdb's processing. Across this sample there are about 680,000 distinct CDR3 sequences, with about 60% seen only once. The ten largest clones capture 10% to 12% of the sample.

Reading the germline V gene gives CDR1 SGHRS and CDR2 YFSETQ. From V the trimming removes 4 bases and from J it removes 13 bases, while the gene matches leave 16 bases of the junction unaccounted for. The CDR3 numbers 14 residues from cysteine through phenylalanine. Only the CDR3 part of the read is kept: 42 bases, read in frame from the first base. To demonstrate the VDJtools post-analysis software, TCR beta repertoires were profiled from the peripheral blood of 13 young patients with multiple sclerosis. Multiple sclerosis patients were children and adolescents aged roughly 6 to 16 years. The sequenced sample consisted of blood. The V and J genes are TRBV5-1 and TRBJ1-2, with 7 junctional bases fitting TRBD1. This receptor was identified in a girl aged 2 to 9 with multiple sclerosis. The bases read TGCGCCAGCAGCCCTGGGACAGCAGGCCTCCACGTCACCTTC. Translated, this is CASSPGTAGLHVTF.